Listed here are 9 T cell receptor beta chains from one sample, sequenced in a study of siplizumab effects on memory and regulatory T cells. Profiling relied on immunoSEQ multiplex PCR, and the TCRdb table lists in-frame clones only, not all of them. The sample holds around 100,000 clones; about 95% are singletons and the top ten take 1% to 1.5%. The specimen sequenced was non-Treg CD4+ T cells sorted from blood. The receptors were gathered from a human donor in good health.

The chain uses TRBV5-4 and TRBJ2-7, with TRBD1 identical over 7 bases. CDR1 is SGHNT, CDR2 YYREEE, per germline (reference sequence). The CDR3 is made up of 15 amino acids. V lost 3 bases and J lost 3; bases outside the gene matches: 9. The CDR3 nucleotides read TGTGCCAGCAGCTCGGATGGGACAGCTCACTACGAGCAGTACTTC. This translates into CASSSDGTAHYEQYF. Using reference TRBV5-4 and TRBJ2-7 for the parts outside the CDR3, the full variable domain is ETGVTQSPTHLIKTRGQQVTLRCSSQSGHNTVSWYQQALGQGPQFIFQYYREEENGRGNFPPRFSGLQFPNYSSELNVNALELDDSALYLCASSSDGTAHYEQYFGPGTRLTVT.

The chain combines TRBV28 with TRBJ1-4; D may be TRBD1 (6 bases). V was clipped by 3 bases and J by 2 bases, with 10 bases between them. Germline V CDR1 and CDR2: MDHEN, SYDVKM. There are 15 residues in the CDR3. CDR3 coding DNA: TGTGCCAGCAGTTTCTCGGGGGCGACTAATGAAAAACTGTTTTTT. It translates to CASSFSGATNEKLFF.

This clone appeared once. The rearrangement links TRBV4-1 to TRBJ1-1, with D maybe TRBD1 (5 bases). With 1 base removed from V and 3 bases from J, the gap between germline ends came to 6 bases. Germline V lookup: CDR1 MGHRA, CDR2 YSYEKL. This CDR3 has 13 residues. The CDR3 protein is CASSQGRDTEAFF. CDR3 nucleotide sequence: TGCGCCAGCAGCCAAGGCAGGGACACTGAAGCTTTCTTT.

This clone was seen a few times. The chain is built from TRBV6-5 and TRBJ2-7; possibly TRBD2 for D (5 bases). Germline V gene data show CDR1 as MNHEY and CDR2 as SVGAGI. CDR3 length: 14 residues. Between the trimmed V and J ends, which lost 5 bases and 2 bases, there was a span of 13 bases. The CDR3 region has the DNA TGTGCCAGCAGTAGATCGGGGTCCACCTACGAGCAGTACTTC. Encoded protein: CASSRSGSTYEQYF.

V usage is TRBV27 and J usage is TRBJ2-3; D is ambiguous. Trimming stripped 2 bases from V and 6 bases from J, with 6 bases between. The CDR3 has 12 residues. The germline CDR1 and CDR2 sequences are MNHEY and SMNVEV (reference sequence). The CDR3 DNA is TGTGCCAGCAGTTTAGTGGGGGATACGCAGTATTTT. Translation: CASSLVGDTQYF.

The rearrangement joins TRBV11-2 to TRBJ2-7, with 7 bases identical to TRBD2. The germline V gene has CDR1 SGHAT and CDR2 FQNNGV. The V gene end was trimmed by 5 bases and the J gene end by 2 bases; junction bases not matched to a gene: 9. This CDR3 spans 15 amino acids. Here the CDR3 DNA reads TGTGCCAGCAGCGTGGTTGTGGGAGGGACCTACGAGCAGTACTTC. Its translation: CASSVVVGGTYEQYF.

The rearrangement links TRBV27 to TRBJ1-5, with 10 bases matching TRBD1. Germline assignment: CDR1 MNHEY and CDR2 SMNVEV (reference sequence). This CDR3 is built from 16 residues. J gave up 7 bases and V 1 base, and 7 bases lay outside the gene matches. In DNA form, the CDR3 reads TGTGCCAGCAGTTTATTGGGACAGGGGCGGTACCAGCCCCAGCATTTT. This encodes CASSLLGQGRYQPQHF.

The chain employs TRBV2 and TRBJ1-2; TRBD1 is a possible D gene (6 bases). With 4 bases removed from V and 4 bases from J, the gap between germline ends came to 13 bases. Germline assignment: CDR1 SNHLY and CDR2 FYNNEI. The CDR3 consists of 14 residues. CDR3 residues: CASSGRLTGYGYTF. The CDR3 bases are TGTGCCAGCAGTGGAAGATTGACAGGCTATGGCTACACCTTC.

V and J are TRBV6-5 and TRBJ2-1; TRBD2 might be the D (5 bases). Deletions cut 2 bases from V and 0 bases from J, with 11 bases between. The CDR3 covers 16 residues. CDR1 MNHEY and CDR2 SVGAGI come from the germline V gene. CDR3: CASSYEGGYSYNEQFF. The CDR3, as DNA: TGTGCCAGCAGTTACGAGGGCGGCTACTCCTACAATGAGCAGTTCTTC.